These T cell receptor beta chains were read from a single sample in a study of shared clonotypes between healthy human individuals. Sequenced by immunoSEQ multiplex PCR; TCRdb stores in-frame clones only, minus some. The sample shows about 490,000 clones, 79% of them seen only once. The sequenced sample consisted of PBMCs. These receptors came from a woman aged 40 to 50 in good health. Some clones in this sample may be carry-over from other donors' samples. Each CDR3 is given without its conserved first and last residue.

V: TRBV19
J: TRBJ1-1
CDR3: ASGDRQNTEAF

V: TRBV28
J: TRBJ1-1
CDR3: ASTRQGARTEAF

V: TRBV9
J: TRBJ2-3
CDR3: ASSNVASGTDTQY

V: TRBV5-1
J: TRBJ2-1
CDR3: ASSLRLAPHNEQF

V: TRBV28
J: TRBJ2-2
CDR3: ASSALTGKWVELF

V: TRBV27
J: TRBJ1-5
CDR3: ASSLSRNQPQH

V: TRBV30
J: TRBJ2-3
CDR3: AWSSSGDTQY

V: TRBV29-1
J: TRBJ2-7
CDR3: SVEGEGVEQY

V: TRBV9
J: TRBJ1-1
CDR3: ASSVAPRGNAEAF

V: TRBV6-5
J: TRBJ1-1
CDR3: ASSTPGTGFKAF

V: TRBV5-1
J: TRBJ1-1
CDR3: ASRPGQGARGTEAF

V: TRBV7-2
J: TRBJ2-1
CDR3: ASSLTTGSYNEQF

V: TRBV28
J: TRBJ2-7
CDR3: ASSANGGFEQY

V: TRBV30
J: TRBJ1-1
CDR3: AWSVPGAGRAF

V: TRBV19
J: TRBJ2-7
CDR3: ASTSGSLSEQY

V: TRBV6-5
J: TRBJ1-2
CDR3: ASRKGGNYGYT

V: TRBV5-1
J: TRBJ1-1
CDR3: ASSLAGAEVNTEAF

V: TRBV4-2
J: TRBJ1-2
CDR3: ASSQEGTANGYGYT